Below, 22 T cell receptor beta chains from the same sample are listed, as sequenced in a study of OX40 agonist ivuxolimab in advanced cancers. Method: immunoSEQ multiplex PCR; TCRdb's copy keeps in-frame clones and lacks some. The profile shows about 27,000 clones, 88% of them singletons. The sample here was CD4+ or CD8+ T cells sorted from blood, taken in a trial of the OX40 agonist ivuxolimab. All receptors derive from an adult with an advanced solid tumor such as melanoma, head and neck, liver or kidney cancer.

This chain uses TRBV10-3 with TRBJ1-1, with a tentative D call TRBD1 (6 bases). The CDR3 has 14 residues. V lost 6 bases, J lost 0 bases, and 11 bases lay in between. CDR1 is ENHRY and CDR2 is SYGVKD in the germline V gene. In DNA, the CDR3 is TGTGCCATCAGGGACAGTTTGATGAACACTGAAGCTTTCTTT. This translates into CAIRDSLMNTEAFF.

This chain uses TRBV11-3 with TRBJ1-3; D uncertain. Germline V CDR1 and CDR2: SGHNT, YENEEA. The CDR3 is 14 residues long. Trimming took off 3 bases at V and 1 base at J, with 7 bases between the two ends. The CDR3 protein is CASSLAGSGNTIYF. CDR3 sequence (DNA): TGTGCCAGCAGCTTGGCGGGGTCTGGAAACACCATATATTTT.

As DNA, the CDR3 is TGTGCCAGTAGTATGGCGCGGGAATACACTGAAGCTTTCTTT. Residues: CASSMAREYTEAFF. V is TRBV19 and J is TRBJ1-1, with D unclear. V lost 3 bases and J 3 bases, leaving 11 bases between the germline ends. Germline CDR1 is LNHDA and CDR2 is SQIVND (reference sequence). This CDR3 contains 14 residues.

A remark on this clone: Other DNA sequences in this specimen translate into the identical CDR3. V usage is TRBV6-4 and J usage is TRBJ1-1; maybe TRBD1 (6 bases). This CDR3 comprises 14 residues. Germline CDR1 MRHNA, CDR2 SNTAGT. V was shortened by 3 bases and J by 1 base, with 9 bases between the two germline ends. CDR3 DNA: TGTGCCAGCAGTGAATCGGGACAGAACACTGAAGCTTTCTTT. It translates to CASSESGQNTEAFF.

The chain couples TRBV7-6 to TRBJ2-1; TRBD2 matches 7 bases. Germline V CDR1 and CDR2: SGHVS, FNYEAQ. Trimming removed 5 bases from V and 0 bases from J; junction bases left unmatched: 4. There are 15 residues in the CDR3. The CDR3 sequence is CASSPGGGSYNEQFF. The CDR3 nucleotides are TGTGCCAGCAGCCCCGGCGGGGGCTCCTACAATGAGCAGTTCTTC.

The CDR3 DNA reads as TGTGCCAGCAGCCCAACGGACAGTTCAGATACGCAGTATTTT. It is translated as CASSPTDSSDTQYF. The chain links TRBV11-3 to TRBJ2-3, with D possibly being TRBD1 (6 bases). The CDR3 runs to 14 residues. Germline V CDR1 and CDR2: SGHNT, YENEEA. The V gene lost 5 bases and the J gene lost 4 bases, with 13 bases spanning the gap.

To note about this clone: The junction differs from germline at one of its ends, possibly a read error. V usage is TRBV30 and J usage is TRBJ2-1; D may be TRBD1 (5 bases). Germline V gives CDR1 GTSNPN, CDR2 SVGIG (reference sequence). The CDR3 totals 11 residues. The CDR3 region has the DNA TGTGCCTGGGACAGCTACAATGGGCAGTTCTTC. Protein: CAWDSYNGQFF. Together with reference TRBV30 and TRBJ2-1, the CDR3 gives the full variable domain: SQTIHQWPATLVQPVGSPLSLECTVEGTSNPNLYWYRQAAGRGLQLLFYSVGIGQISSEVPQNLSASRPQDRQFILSSKKLLLSDSGFYLCAWDSYNGQFFGPGTRLTVL.

In this sample, this clone turned up a few times. The J gene is TRBJ2-5, the V gene TRBV10-2; D possibly corresponds to TRBD2 (6 bases). The CDR3 loop spans 15 amino acids. V was shortened by 0 bases and J by 2 bases, with 10 bases between the two germline ends. Germline lookup yields CDR1 WSHSY and CDR2 SAAADI. CDR3: CASSESYRGQETQYF. CDR3 in DNA: TGCGCCAGCAGTGAGTCCTACCGGGGGCAAGAGACCCAGTACTTC.

The rearrangement uses TRBV5-4 and TRBJ2-7, with D possibly being TRBD1 (6 bases). The length of the CDR3 is 11 residues. V shed 4 bases and J shed 11 bases, with 13 bases lying between them. Germline V gene data show CDR1 as SGHNT and CDR2 as YYREEE (reference sequence). The CDR3, as DNA: TGTGCCAGCAGCCTGGGACACAGGAAGTACTTC. This gives the protein CASSLGHRKYF.

The rearrangement uses TRBV7-9 and TRBJ2-1; D assignment may be TRBD1 or TRBD2 (5 bases each). Trimming took off 5 bases at V and 5 bases at J, with 19 bases between the two ends. The CDR3 length is 16 residues. From germline, CDR1 is SEHNR and CDR2 FQNEAQ (reference sequence). This CDR3 reads CASSHPLTGTDNEQFF. DNA of the CDR3: TGTGCCAGCAGCCACCCTTTGACGGGGACGGACAATGAGCAGTTCTTC.

The chain uses TRBV27 and TRBJ2-7; TRBD1 might be the D (5 bases). CDR3 length: 13 amino acids. CDR1 and CDR2 from the germline V gene are MNHEY and SMNVEV (reference sequence). Deletions cut 6 bases from V and 7 bases from J, with 16 bases between. The CDR3 here is CASRDSGPREQYF. The CDR3 DNA follows: TGTGCCAGCAGGGATTCAGGGCCGCGGGAGCAGTACTTC.

This rearrangement joins TRBV9 to TRBJ1-5; D is perhaps TRBD1 (5 bases). There are 14 residues in the CDR3. V was pared by 4 bases and J by 4 bases, with 12 bases between. The germline V gene has CDR1 SGDLS and CDR2 YYNGEE. CDR3 protein: CASSPGALNQPQHF. In DNA, the CDR3 is TGTGCCAGCAGCCCCGGGGCCCTAAATCAGCCCCAGCATTTT.

This clone was counted a single time. The chain recombines TRBV28 with TRBJ2-5; 7 bases line up with TRBD1. V shed 9 bases, J shed 2 bases, and the junction held 12 bases outside the gene matches. CDR3 length: 15 residues. The V gene's germline CDR1 is MDHEN and CDR2 SYDVKM. CDR3: CASHGLRDSQETQYF. The DNA for the CDR3 is TGTGCCAGTCACGGGCTCCGGGACAGTCAAGAGACCCAGTACTTC.

The chain links TRBV4-1 to TRBJ2-7, with D perhaps matching TRBD1 (5 bases). The CDR3 sequence is 13 residues long. CDR1 MGHRA and CDR2 YSYEKL come from the germline V gene. V lost 2 bases to trimming and J lost 3 bases, with 8 bases between them. The CDR3 DNA is TGCGCCAGCAGCCAAAACAGGTTCTACGAGCAGTACTTC. The encoded protein is CASSQNRFYEQYF.

V gene TRBV28 combines with J gene TRBJ2-7, with 13 bases matching TRBD2. V trimming: 3 bases; J trimming: 5 bases; junction bases outside the gene matches: 4. The CDR3 has 15 amino acids. Germline assignment: CDR1 MDHEN and CDR2 SYDVKM. CDR3 in amino acids: CASSFGTSGIHEQYF. The CDR3 DNA is TGTGCCAGCAGTTTCGGGACTAGCGGGATCCACGAGCAGTACTTC.

The chain joins TRBV4-3 to TRBJ2-3; 11 bases align to TRBD2. Germline values: CDR1 LGHNA, CDR2 YSLEER. This CDR3 spans 18 amino acids. Trimming at V came to 0 bases and at J to 0 bases, leaving 5 bases not matched to a gene. The CDR3 DNA is TGCGCCAGCAGCCAAGAACTAGCGGGGGTCCCAAGCACAGATACGCAGTATTTT. Its translation: CASSQELAGVPSTDTQYF.

This clone is a singleton in its sample. This rearrangement joins TRBV27 to TRBJ2-1, with unresolved D. Germline assignment: CDR1 MNHEY and CDR2 SMNVEV (reference sequence). The CDR3 loop spans 12 amino acids. V shed 6 bases and J shed 6 bases, with 9 bases lying between them. CDR3 residues: CASRMFGNEQFF. The CDR3 DNA reads TGTGCCAGCAGGATGTTCGGCAATGAGCAGTTCTTC.

This chain joins TRBV30 and TRBJ1-2; 7 nucleotides agree with TRBD1. Per germline, CDR1 GTSNPN and CDR2 SVGIG (reference sequence). V gave up 3 bases and J gave up 2 bases; unmatched junction bases: 3. The CDR3 runs 13 residues. For the CDR3, the DNA is TGTGCCTGGAGATTCAGGGGGAACTATGGCTACACCTTC. As protein: CAWRFRGNYGYTF.

This sequence joins TRBV4-2 and TRBJ1-1, with 7 bases aligning to TRBD1. CDR3 size: 16 residues. Germline CDR1 is LGHNA and CDR2 is YNFKEQ. Trimming at V came to 1 base and at J to 2 bases, leaving 7 bases not matched to a gene. This chain's CDR3 is CASSQGRGMTNTEAFF. CDR3 DNA: TGTGCCAGCAGCCAAGGCAGGGGGATGACAAACACTGAAGCTTTCTTT.

This chain connects TRBV7-9 to TRBJ1-2; no clear D gene. This CDR3 contains 12 residues. V was shortened by 1 base and J by 5 bases, with 5 bases between the two germline ends. The V gene's germline CDR1 is SEHNR and CDR2 FQNEAQ (reference sequence). The CDR3 DNA sequence: TGTGCCAGCAGCTTAGAAGGGTATGGCTACACCTTC. Translating gives CASSLEGYGYTF.

The chain joins TRBV6-6 to TRBJ1-6, with 9 positions matching TRBD1. With V trimmed by 4 bases and J by 6 bases, 7 bases remained unmatched. The CDR3 loop spans 16 amino acids. CDR1 MNHNY and CDR2 SVGAGI come from the germline V gene (reference sequence). This CDR3 is CASSSSGTGSNSPLHF. CDR3 bases: TGTGCCAGCAGTTCGTCTGGGACAGGGAGTAATTCACCCCTCCACTTT.

The gene calls are TRBV7-3 and TRBJ2-3; 11 bases are a match to TRBD2. Germline V lookup: CDR1 SGHTA, CDR2 FQGTGA. V lost 2 bases and J lost 0; bases outside the gene matches: 4. The CDR3 totals 17 residues. This CDR3 reads CASSLLAGGLSTDTQYF. DNA for the CDR3: TGTGCCAGCAGCTTACTAGCGGGGGGTCTAAGCACAGATACGCAGTATTTT.